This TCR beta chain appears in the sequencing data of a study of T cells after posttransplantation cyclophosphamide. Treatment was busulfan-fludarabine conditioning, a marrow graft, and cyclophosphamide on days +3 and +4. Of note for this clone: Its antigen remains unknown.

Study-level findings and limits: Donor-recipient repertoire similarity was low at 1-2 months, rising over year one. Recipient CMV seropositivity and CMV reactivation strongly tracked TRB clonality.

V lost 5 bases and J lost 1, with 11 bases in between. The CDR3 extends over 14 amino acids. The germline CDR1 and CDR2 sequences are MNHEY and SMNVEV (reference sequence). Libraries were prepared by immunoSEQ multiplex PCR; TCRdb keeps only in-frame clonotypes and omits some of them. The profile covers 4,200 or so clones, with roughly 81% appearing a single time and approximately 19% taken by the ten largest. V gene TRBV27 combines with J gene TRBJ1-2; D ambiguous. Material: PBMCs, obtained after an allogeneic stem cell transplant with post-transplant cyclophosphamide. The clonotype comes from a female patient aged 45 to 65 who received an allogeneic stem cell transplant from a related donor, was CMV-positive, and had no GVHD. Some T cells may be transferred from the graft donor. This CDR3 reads CASSRGLGNYGYTF. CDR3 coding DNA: TGTGCCAGCAGTCGCGGGTTAGGTAACTATGGCTACACCTTC.